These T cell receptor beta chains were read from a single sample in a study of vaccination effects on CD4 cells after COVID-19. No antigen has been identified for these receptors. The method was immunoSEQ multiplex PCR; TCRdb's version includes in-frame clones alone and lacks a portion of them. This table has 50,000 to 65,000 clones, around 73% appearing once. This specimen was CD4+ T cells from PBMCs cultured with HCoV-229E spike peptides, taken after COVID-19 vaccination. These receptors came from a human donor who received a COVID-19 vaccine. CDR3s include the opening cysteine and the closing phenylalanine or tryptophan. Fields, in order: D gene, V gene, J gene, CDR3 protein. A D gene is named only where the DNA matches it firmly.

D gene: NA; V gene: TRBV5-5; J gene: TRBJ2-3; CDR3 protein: CASNLKGTDTQYF
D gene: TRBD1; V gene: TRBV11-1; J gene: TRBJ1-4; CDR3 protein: CASSLGTGEKLFF
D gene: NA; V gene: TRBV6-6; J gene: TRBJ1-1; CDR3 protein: CASSPAHRGVSTEAFF
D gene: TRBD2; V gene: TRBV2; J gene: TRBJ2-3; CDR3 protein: CASRPSGGPTDTQYF
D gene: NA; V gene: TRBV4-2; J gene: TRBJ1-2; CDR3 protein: CASSQGWQLLRGYTF
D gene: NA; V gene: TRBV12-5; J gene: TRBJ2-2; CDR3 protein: CASGLITSPLGKRPGELFF
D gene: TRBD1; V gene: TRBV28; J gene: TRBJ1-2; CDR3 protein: CAGFRQGHRGYTF
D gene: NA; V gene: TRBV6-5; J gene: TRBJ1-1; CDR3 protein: CASRVLGRTEAFF
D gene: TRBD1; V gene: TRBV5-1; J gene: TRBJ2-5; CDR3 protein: CASSSTGSQETQYF
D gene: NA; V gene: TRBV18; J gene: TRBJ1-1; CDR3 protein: CASSPPRGRYTEAFF
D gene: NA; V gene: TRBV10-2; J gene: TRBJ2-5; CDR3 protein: CASTGGRGETQYF
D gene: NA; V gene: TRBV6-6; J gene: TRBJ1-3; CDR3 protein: CASSRRDGVSGNTIYF
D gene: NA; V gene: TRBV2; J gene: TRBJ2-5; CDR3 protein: CASSEGASETQYF
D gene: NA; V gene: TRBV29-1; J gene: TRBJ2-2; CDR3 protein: CSVVGPRNTGELFF
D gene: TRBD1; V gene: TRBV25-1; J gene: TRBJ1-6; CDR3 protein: CASSERGQGNSPLHF
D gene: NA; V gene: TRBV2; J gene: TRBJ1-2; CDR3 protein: CASRAGDYGYTF
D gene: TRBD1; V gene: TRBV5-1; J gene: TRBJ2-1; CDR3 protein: CASSLVVGGLTYNEQFF
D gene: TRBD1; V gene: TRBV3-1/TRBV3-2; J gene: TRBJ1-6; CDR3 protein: CASSLLLQKGQGGSPLHF
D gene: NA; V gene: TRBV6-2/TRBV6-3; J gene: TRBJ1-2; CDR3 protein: CASSYSNYGYTF
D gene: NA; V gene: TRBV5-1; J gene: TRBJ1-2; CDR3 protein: CASSYSEPYGYTF
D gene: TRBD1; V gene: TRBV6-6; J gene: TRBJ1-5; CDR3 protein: CASSTQGARGNQPQHF
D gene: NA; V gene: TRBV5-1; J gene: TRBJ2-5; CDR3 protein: CASKIGGTAWETQYF
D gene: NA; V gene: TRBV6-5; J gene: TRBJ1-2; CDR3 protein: CASSYSKGSYGYTF
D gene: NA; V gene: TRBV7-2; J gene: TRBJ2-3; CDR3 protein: CASSSLSRTDTQYF
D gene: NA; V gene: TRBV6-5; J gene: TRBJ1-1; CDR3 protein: CASSYSWGGGSEAFF
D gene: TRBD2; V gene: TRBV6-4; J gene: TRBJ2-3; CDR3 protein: CASSDSAGDTDTQYF
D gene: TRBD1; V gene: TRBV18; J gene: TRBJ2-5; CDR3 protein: CASSSYRGGETQYF
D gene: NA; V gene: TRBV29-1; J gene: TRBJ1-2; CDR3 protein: CSSWDGGGYGYTF
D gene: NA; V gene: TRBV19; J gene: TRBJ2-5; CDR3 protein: CASTSRAGSAAQETQYF
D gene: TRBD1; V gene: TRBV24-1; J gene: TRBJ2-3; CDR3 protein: CATSDPPRTGRGDTQYF
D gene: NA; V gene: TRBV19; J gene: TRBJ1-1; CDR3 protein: CASSTSLNTEAFF
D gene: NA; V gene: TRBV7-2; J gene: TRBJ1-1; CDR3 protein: CASSPLGGMTEAFF
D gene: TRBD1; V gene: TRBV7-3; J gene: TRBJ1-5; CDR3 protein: CASSPTGDSNQPQHF
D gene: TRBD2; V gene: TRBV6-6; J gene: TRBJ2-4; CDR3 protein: CASSRGGGLAKNIQYF
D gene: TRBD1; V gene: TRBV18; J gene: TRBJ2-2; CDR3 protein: CASSRRQGPTGELFF
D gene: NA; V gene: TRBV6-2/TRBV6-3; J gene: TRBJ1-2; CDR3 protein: CASSYRDRIYGYTF
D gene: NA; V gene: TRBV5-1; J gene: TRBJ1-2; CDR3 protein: CASSSTANYGYTF
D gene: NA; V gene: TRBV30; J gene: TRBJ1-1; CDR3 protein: CAWSVGGEAFF
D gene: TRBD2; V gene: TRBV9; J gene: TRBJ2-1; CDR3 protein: CASSVASGLAGGAYNEQFF
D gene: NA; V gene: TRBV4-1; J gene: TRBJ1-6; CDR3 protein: CASSQVLVAEVVSPLHF
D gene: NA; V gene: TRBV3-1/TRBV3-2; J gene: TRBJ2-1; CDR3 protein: CASSQEGEGRGREQFF
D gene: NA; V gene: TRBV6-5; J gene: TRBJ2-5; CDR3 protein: CASRLAGQETQYF
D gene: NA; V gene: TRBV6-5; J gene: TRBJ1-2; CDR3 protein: CASSYDFRDGYTF
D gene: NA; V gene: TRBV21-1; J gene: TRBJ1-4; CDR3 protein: CGEGGTTNEKLFF
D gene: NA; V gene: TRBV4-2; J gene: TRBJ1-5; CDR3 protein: CASSQSGQQPQHF
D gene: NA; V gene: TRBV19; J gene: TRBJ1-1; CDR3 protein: CASTKEGFLGTEAFF
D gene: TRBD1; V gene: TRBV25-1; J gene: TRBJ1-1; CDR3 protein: CASTTQGVNTEAFF
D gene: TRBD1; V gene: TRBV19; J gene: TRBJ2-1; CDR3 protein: CASLGQRGTSEQFF
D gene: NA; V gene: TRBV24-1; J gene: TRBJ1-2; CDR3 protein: CATSDLTGDAGYTF
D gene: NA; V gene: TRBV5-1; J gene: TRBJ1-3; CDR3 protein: CASSLAGADGNTIYF
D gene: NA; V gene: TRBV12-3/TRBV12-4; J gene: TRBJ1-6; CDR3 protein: CASSFTRNSPLHF
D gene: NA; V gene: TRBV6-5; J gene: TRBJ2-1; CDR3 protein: CASTRMGVQFF
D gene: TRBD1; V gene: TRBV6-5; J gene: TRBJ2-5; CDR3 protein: CASSRDRGLVTQYF
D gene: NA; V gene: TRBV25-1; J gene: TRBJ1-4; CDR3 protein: CASSEIGATNEKLFF
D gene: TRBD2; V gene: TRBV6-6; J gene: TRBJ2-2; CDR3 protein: CASSYRVAGSTGELFF
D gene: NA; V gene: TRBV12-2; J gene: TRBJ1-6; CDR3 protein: CASHRGPCSYNSPLHF
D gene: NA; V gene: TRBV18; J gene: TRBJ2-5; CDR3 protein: CASSPGRQETQYF